These 28 T cell receptor beta chains were all obtained from the same sample, sequenced in a study of T cell responses to AZD1222 COVID-19 vaccine. Some clones are missing from TCRdb's copy, which holds only in-frame ones; the method was immunoSEQ multiplex PCR. This sample has about 150,000 clones; 75% to 95% occur once, and the top ten carry less than 2%. The source was peripheral blood, collected on day 0 of AZD1222 vaccination. The receptors were sampled from an adult in good health.

The chain carries TRBV9 and TRBJ2-1; D is unresolved. The CDR3 contains 12 residues. Germline CDR1 is SGDLS and CDR2 is YYNGEE. V dropped 4 bases and J dropped 8 bases, with 10 bases sitting between them. CDR3 in DNA: TGTGCCAGCAGCCCACGACTGGATGAGCAGTTCTTC. Translation: CASSPRLDEQFF.

This chain links TRBV2 with TRBJ1-5, with 7 bases identical to TRBD1. The CDR3 totals 12 residues. Trimming removed 3 bases from V and 7 bases from J; junction bases left unmatched: 0. Germline-derived CDR1 and CDR2 are SNHLY and FYNNEI. CDR3 nucleotide sequence: TGTGCCAGCAGTGAGGACAGGCAGCCCCAGCATTTT. Its protein is CASSEDRQPQHF.

The chain combines TRBV24-1 with TRBJ2-1; D is ambiguous. CDR3 length: 16 amino acids. Germline assignment: CDR1 KGHDR and CDR2 SFDVKD. The V end lost 0 bases, the J end lost 2 bases, and 10 bases lay between the germline ends. The CDR3 sequence: CATSDLPYPPYNEQFF. The CDR3 region has the DNA TGTGCCACCAGTGATTTGCCCTACCCCCCCTACAATGAGCAGTTCTTC.

The count of this clone is one. The V call is TRBV18, the J call TRBJ2-7, with a tentative D call TRBD2 (6 bases). Germline V gene data show CDR1 as KGHSH and CDR2 as LQKENI. The CDR3 has 17 residues. Trimming cost V 3 bases and J 0 bases, with 18 bases left between them. CDR3 sequence (DNA): TGTGCCAGCTCACCGGTCGGTAGCGGTCCCCTCTCCTACGAGCAGTACTTC. Its protein product is CASSPVGSGPLSYEQYF.

The CDR3 DNA reads as TGTGCCAGCTCACCACTCGCGGGCAGCAGCACAGATACGCAGTATTTT. Protein sequence: CASSPLAGSSTDTQYF. The chain uses TRBV18 and TRBJ2-3; maybe TRBD2 (5 bases). V was shortened by 1 base and J by 0 bases, with 11 bases between the two germline ends. CDR1 KGHSH and CDR2 LQKENI come from the germline V gene. This CDR3 has 16 residues.

This clone was picked up one time. This chain connects TRBV20-1 to TRBJ2-7; the D gene is possibly TRBD2 (6 bases). V lost 6 bases, J lost 4 bases, and 10 bases lay in between. This CDR3 has 11 residues. Looked up from germline, CDR1 is DFQATT and CDR2 is SNEGSKA (reference sequence). The CDR3 nucleotides read TGCAGTGCCGGGGACTCTTACGAGCAGTACTTC. Amino acid sequence: CSAGDSYEQYF.

The chain uses TRBV24-1 and TRBJ2-2; D not resolved. Germline CDR1 KGHDR, CDR2 SFDVKD. The CDR3 is 15 residues long. V lost 4 bases and J lost 5, with 13 bases in between. CDR3 bases: TGTGCCACCAGTGACCCCCCCGAGGAGACCGGGGAGCTGTTTTTT. Protein product: CATSDPPEETGELFF.

J is TRBJ2-5 and V is TRBV15; D unresolved. With 2 bases removed from V and 5 bases from J, the gap between germline ends came to 9 bases. Germline lookup yields CDR1 LNHNV and CDR2 YYDKDF (reference sequence). There are 13 residues in the CDR3. CDR3 protein: CATSRRASETQYF. As DNA, the CDR3 is TGTGCCACCAGCAGACGAGCTTCGGAGACCCAGTACTTC.

The genes are TRBV5-1 and TRBJ2-1; TRBD1 might be the D (5 bases). Deletions cut 3 bases from V and 0 bases from J, with 16 bases between. In germline, CDR1 is SGHRS, CDR2 YFSETQ. The CDR3 extends over 17 amino acids. The CDR3 sequence is CASSYTMGLVSYNEQFF. The CDR3 bases are TGCGCCAGCAGCTATACAATGGGGCTAGTCTCCTACAATGAGCAGTTCTTC.

This chain links TRBV4-3 with TRBJ1-2; TRBD1 aligns across 10 bases. Unmatched junction bases numbered 8, after V lost 1 base and J lost 3 bases. Germline V gives CDR1 LGHNA, CDR2 YSLEER. This CDR3 spans 17 amino acids. Written as DNA, the CDR3 is TGCGCCAGCAGCCAAGTACGGGTAGGACAGGGGGACTATGGCTACACCTTC. It specifies CASSQVRVGQGDYGYTF.

In DNA, the CDR3 is TGTGCCATCCCCATTTTTGACAGGGGGACCTTGGAGACCCAGTACTTC. Its protein product is CAIPIFDRGTLETQYF. The V gene is TRBV27, the J gene TRBJ2-5; 9 bases are shared with TRBD1. J was trimmed by 5 bases and V by 10 bases; bases with no gene match: 17. Germline V lookup: CDR1 MNHEY, CDR2 SMNVEV (reference sequence). There are 16 residues in the CDR3.

This rearrangement joins TRBV5-1 to TRBJ1-1; D uncertain. CDR1 is SGHRS and CDR2 is YFSETQ in the germline V gene. The CDR3 length is 12 residues. Trimming stripped 2 bases from V and 6 bases from J, with 8 bases between. This chain's CDR3 is CASSFLGAEAFF. The CDR3 coding sequence is TGCGCCAGCAGCTTCCTGGGTGCTGAAGCTTTCTTT. The variable domain in full, with the rest retrieved from reference TRBV5-1 and TRBJ1-1, is KAGVTQTPRYLIKTRGQQVTLSCSPISGHRSVSWYQQTPGQGLQFLFEYFSETQRNKGNFPGRFSGRQFSNSRSEMNVSTLELGDSALYLCASSFLGAEAFFGQGTRLTVV.

V and J are TRBV24-1 and TRBJ2-1; TRBD2 aligns across 9 bases. CDR3 size: 15 residues. V was pared by 4 bases and J by 9 bases, with 9 bases of the junction left unmatched. Germline values: CDR1 KGHDR, CDR2 SFDVKD. The CDR3 DNA sequence: TGTGCCACCAGTGACTTTGGGGTTAGCGGGAGTGAGCAGTTCTTC. Its protein is CATSDFGVSGSEQFF.

The chain joins TRBV28 to TRBJ1-5; 7 bases line up with TRBD1. V lost 6 bases to trimming and J lost 6 bases; unmatched junction nucleotides: 5. The CDR3 consists of 13 residues. Per germline, CDR1 MDHEN and CDR2 SYDVKM. The CDR3 nucleotides read TGTGCCAGCAGAACCACAGGGGTTCAGCCCCAGCATTTT. As protein: CASRTTGVQPQHF.

J is TRBJ2-1 and V is TRBV28; 8 bases fit TRBD1. This CDR3 is built from 13 residues. V lost 5 bases and J lost 12; bases outside the gene matches: 9. Germline-derived CDR1 and CDR2 are MDHEN and SYDVKM. DNA for the CDR3: TGTGCCAGCAGTGGGGACAGGTCGGGCGGGCAGTTCTTC. It is translated as CASSGDRSGGQFF.

This clone occurred once. The chain recombines TRBV7-8 with TRBJ2-1; no firm D call. The CDR3 is made up of 12 amino acids. V was shortened by 8 bases and J by 8 bases, with 13 bases between the two germline ends. Germline V lookup: CDR1 SGHVS, CDR2 FQNEAQ. The CDR3 bases are TGTGCCAGCGGAGCTAGTAGCTATGAGCAGTTCTTC. Translated: CASGASSYEQFF.

This clone was detected once. The chain links TRBV28 to TRBJ2-7; no clear D gene. Trimming took 3 bases from V and 7 from J, leaving 10 bases between them. The CDR3 extends over 12 amino acids. In germline, CDR1 is MDHEN, CDR2 SYDVKM. The CDR3 here is CASSFPKREQYF. In DNA, the CDR3 is TGTGCCAGCAGTTTTCCTAAAAGAGAGCAGTACTTC. The full variable domain, in which reference TRBV28 and TRBJ2-7 provide the parts outside the CDR3, is DVKVTQSSRYLVKRTGEKVFLECVQDMDHENMFWYRQDPGLGLRLIYFSYDVKMKEKGDIPEGYSVSREKKERFSLILESASTNQTSMYLCASSFPKREQYFGPGTRLTVT.

V gene TRBV29-1 combines with J gene TRBJ2-1, with TRBD2 matching 7 bases. Germline trimming cut 6 bases from V and 0 bases from J; bases unmatched to any gene: 11. The length of the CDR3 is 16 residues. Germline assignment: CDR1 SQVTM and CDR2 ANQGSEA. The CDR3 DNA is TGCAGCGTGCTACTAGCGCACTCCCTCTCCTACAATGAGCAGTTCTTC. Translated: CSVLLAHSLSYNEQFF.

V and J are TRBV11-2 and TRBJ2-1; D possibly uses TRBD1 or TRBD2 (5 bases each). Germline V gene sequence: CDR1 SGHAT, CDR2 FQNNGV. This CDR3 spans 16 amino acids. V dropped 4 bases and J dropped 9 bases, with 22 bases sitting between them. CDR3 in DNA: TGTGCCAGCAGCTCCATTCGGGACCATTCTTCGGGTGAGCAGTTCTTC. Translating it yields CASSSIRDHSSGEQFF.

This chain uses TRBV10-3 with TRBJ1-3; D gene unclear. This CDR3 has 15 amino acids. Trimming pared 2 bases from V and 4 bases from J, leaving 12 bases between. The germline V gene encodes CDR1 ENHRY and CDR2 SYGVKD. CDR3 nucleotide sequence: TGTGCCATCAGTGAGGGGGAGAATAACGGAAACACCATATATTTT. Encoded protein: CAISEGENNGNTIYF.

The chain employs TRBV6-2 or TRBV6-3 and TRBJ2-1; no clear D. The CDR3 loop spans 16 amino acids. Germline CDR1 reads MNHEY; CDR2 reads SVGEGT. The germline V and J ends were trimmed by 3 bases and 4 bases, with 16 bases remaining between them. In DNA form, the CDR3 reads TGTGCCAGCAGTTATCTATCCCTCCCGGTGTACAATGAGCAGTTCTTC. Encoded protein: CASSYLSLPVYNEQFF.

J is TRBJ2-7 and V is TRBV6-2 or TRBV6-3; D unresolved. Looked up from germline, CDR1 is MNHEY and CDR2 is SVGEGT. There are 12 residues in the CDR3. Trimming pared 4 bases from V and 4 bases from J, leaving 8 bases between. For the CDR3, the DNA is TGTGCCAGCAGTTCCGACGGATACGAGCAGTACTTC. It specifies CASSSDGYEQYF.

The rearrangement joins TRBV7-2 to TRBJ1-1; D is perhaps TRBD1 (5 bases). CDR3 size: 13 residues. Germline V gene lookup returns CDR1 SGHTA and CDR2 FQGNSA. V lost 1 base, J lost 8 bases, and 11 bases lay in between. Here the CDR3 DNA reads TGTGCCAGCAGCTTAGTGAATCAGGGAGAAGCTTTCTTT. Translating gives CASSLVNQGEAFF.

In this sample, this clone turned up once. This chain uses TRBV28 with TRBJ1-6, with 7 nucleotides matching TRBD1. J lost 7 bases, V lost 7 bases, and 10 bases had no gene match. This CDR3 spans 15 amino acids. In germline, CDR1 is MDHEN, CDR2 SYDVKM. The CDR3 loop is CASTLLQGINSPLHF. The CDR3 nucleotides are TGTGCCAGCACCCTCCTACAGGGGATCAATTCACCCCTCCACTTT.

The chain is built from TRBV4-3 and TRBJ2-1; 8 bases are shared with TRBD1. This CDR3 spans 15 amino acids. Germline V gene lookup returns CDR1 LGHNA and CDR2 YSLEER. The V and J ends lost 5 bases and 5 bases, in that order; junction bases with no gene match: 8. CDR3 bases: TGCGCCAGCAGCTACGGGACAGGCCAGCACAATGAGCAGTTCTTC. Residues: CASSYGTGQHNEQFF.

The V call is TRBV5-4, the J call TRBJ2-7; the D is unclear. V gave up 0 bases and J gave up 3 bases, with 10 bases separating them. CDR3 length: 14 amino acids. The germline V gene has CDR1 SGHNT and CDR2 YYREEE (reference sequence). The CDR3 loop is CASSLDPGIYEQYF. DNA of the CDR3: TGTGCCAGCAGCTTGGACCCTGGGATCTACGAGCAGTACTTC.

This chain links TRBV27 with TRBJ1-5; no reliable D call. Trimming took 5 bases from V and 0 from J, leaving 8 bases between them. Germline values: CDR1 MNHEY, CDR2 SMNVEV (reference sequence). This CDR3 region has 14 residues. The CDR3 DNA follows: TGTGCCAGCAGTCCTGGATATAGCAATCAGCCCCAGCATTTT. This sequence encodes CASSPGYSNQPQHF.

The V call is TRBV10-3, the J call TRBJ2-2, with D perhaps matching TRBD2 (5 bases). Germline values: CDR1 ENHRY, CDR2 SYGVKD. The CDR3 runs to 14 residues. Trimming cost V 6 bases and J 4 bases, with 12 bases left between them. The CDR3 sequence is CAISSGGGTGELFF. The CDR3 nucleotides are TGTGCCATCAGCTCTGGCGGAGGCACCGGGGAGCTGTTTTTT.